The 25 T cell receptor beta chains presented below share a single source sample, sequenced in a study of identical twins. Via MiXCR, TCRdb re-called the 5' RACE reads, giving one row per CDR3 protein. The table includes 1.5 million to 2 million distinct CDR3 sequences, 32% detected once. Sequenced input: cord blood. The receptors were sampled from a newborn girl in good health.

This chain uses TRBV7-9 with TRBJ2-5; D not certain. V dropped 5 bases and J dropped 3 bases, with 13 bases sitting between them. Germline CDR1 and CDR2: SEHNR and FQNEAQ (reference sequence). This CDR3 contains 14 residues. CDR3 sequence (DNA): TGTGCCAGCAGCCCAACCCGTGGTGAAGAGACCCAGTACTTC. It encodes CASSPTRGEETQYF. The variable domain in full, with the rest retrieved from reference TRBV7-9 and TRBJ2-5, is DTGVSQNPRHKITKRGQNVTFRCDPISEHNRLYWYRQTLGQGPEFLTYFQNEAQLEKSRLLSDRFSAERPKGSFSTLEIQRTEQGDSAMYLCASSPTRGEETQYFGPGTRLLVL.

This chain links TRBV20-1 with TRBJ2-1; D may correspond to TRBD1 or TRBD2 (5 bases each). CDR1 is DFQATT and CDR2 is SNEGSKA in the germline V gene (reference sequence). Between the trimmed V and J ends, which lost 7 bases and 0 bases, there was a span of 16 bases. The CDR3 is 15 amino acids. This chain's CDR3 is CSGGRPPSSYNEQFF. CDR3 sequence (DNA): TGCAGTGGGGGACGACCCCCTAGCTCCTACAATGAGCAGTTCTTC.

A few counts support this clonotype. The chain has TRBV4-2 and TRBJ2-3, with TRBD1 identical over 9 bases. The CDR3 is 19 residues long. The germline gives CDR1 LGHNA, CDR2 YNFKEQ. The ends lost 4 bases at V and 4 bases at J; junction bases unmatched: 18. The CDR3 sequence: CASSRRRQGGILEADTQYF. In DNA form, the CDR3 reads TGTGCCAGCAGCCGTAGGCGACAGGGGGGGATTTTGGAGGCAGATACGCAGTATTTT.

This chain connects TRBV11-2 to TRBJ2-5; possibly TRBD1 for D (6 bases). V lost 4 bases and J 11 bases, leaving 17 bases between the germline ends. This CDR3 comprises 13 residues. Per germline, CDR1 SGHAT and CDR2 FQNNGV. CDR3 bases: TGTGCCAGCAGCTACAGGGTGGGGGATGAGCAGTACTTC. Translating gives CASSYRVGDEQYF.

The CDR3 DNA is TGTGCCAGCAGCTTTGACCTAGCGGGCTACACAGATACGCAGTATTTT. Its translation is CASSFDLAGYTDTQYF. The chain carries TRBV13 and TRBJ2-3, with 8 bases aligning to TRBD2. Germline assignment: CDR1 PRHDT and CDR2 FYEKMQ (reference sequence). The CDR3 runs 16 residues. V trimming: 3 bases; J trimming: 2 bases; junction bases outside the gene matches: 7.

A note on this clonotype: Just one base apart from a much larger clone, this may be a read error. The chain joins TRBV12-3 or TRBV12-4 to TRBJ2-3; D is unclear. The CDR3 contains 11 residues. The CDR3 bases are TGTGCCAACAGTTTTGGAGCAACGCAGTATTTT. Encoded protein: CANSFGATQYF.

The V gene is TRBV3-1, the J gene TRBJ1-1; 10 positions agree with TRBD1. V shed 0 bases and J 11 bases; nucleotides not matched to a gene: 15. Germline-derived CDR1 and CDR2 are LGHDT and YNNKEL (reference sequence). The CDR3 covers 17 residues. For the CDR3, the DNA is TGTGCCAGCAGCCAAGACGTTTTTATGACAGGGGGCAGAGAGGCTTTCTTT. Translating gives CASSQDVFMTGGREAFF.

This clonotype was observed a handful of times. In nucleotides, the CDR3 is TGTGCCAGCAGCTTATACTCATCTAGCGGGGGCTCTCACAATGAGCAGTTCTTC. Protein product: CASSLYSSSGGSHNEQFF. The V gene is TRBV7-9, the J gene TRBJ2-1, with 10 positions matching TRBD2. V shed 2 bases, J shed 5 bases, and the junction held 12 bases outside the gene matches. Germline CDR1 SEHNR, CDR2 FQNEAQ (reference sequence). CDR3 length: 18 residues.

The chain is built from TRBV12-5 and TRBJ2-7, with D unclear. CDR3 length equals 12 residues. Deletions cut 2 bases from V and 5 bases from J, with 7 bases between. Looked up from germline, CDR1 is LGHNT and CDR2 is FRNRAP. CDR3 DNA: TGTGCTAGTGGTTTGACCACGAACGAGCAGTACTTC. It is translated as CASGLTTNEQYF.

At least ten counts were recorded for this clonotype. The rearrangement joins TRBV18 to TRBJ2-1; 9 nucleotides agree with TRBD2. This CDR3 region has 12 residues. CDR1 KGHSH and CDR2 LQKENI come from the germline V gene. The ends lost 4 bases at V and 15 bases at J; junction bases unmatched: 7. This CDR3 reads CASSRTSGFMFF. As DNA, the CDR3 is TGTGCCAGCTCACGAACTAGCGGGTTTATGTTCTTC.

This clonotype was counted at least ten times. The CDR3, as DNA: TGTGCCAGCAGTTTAATCCCAGGGCCCTACGAGCAGTACTTC. Translated, it gives CASSLIPGPYEQYF. V gene TRBV27 combines with J gene TRBJ2-7, with D perhaps TRBD1 (5 bases). Germline loops: CDR1 MNHEY, CDR2 SMNVEV (reference sequence). The germline V and J ends were trimmed by 2 bases and 2 bases, with 10 bases remaining between them. This CDR3 spans 14 amino acids.

This clonotype was counted a few times. The genes are TRBV12-3 or TRBV12-4 and TRBJ2-1, with D tentatively TRBD1 (6 bases). The length of the CDR3 is 15 residues. V lost 2 bases to trimming and J lost 7 bases, with 15 bases between them. CDR3 coding DNA: TGTGCCAGCAGTTTACAGGGGACCCGCGGAAATGAGCAGTTCTTC. This encodes CASSLQGTRGNEQFF.

V gene TRBV20-1 combines with J gene TRBJ2-3; the match to TRBD2 covers 9 bases. Germline lookup yields CDR1 DFQATT and CDR2 SNEGSKA (reference sequence). V lost 5 bases and J lost 1; bases outside the gene matches: 4. The CDR3 is made up of 14 amino acids. This CDR3 reads CSAEASGGTDTQYF. CDR3 DNA sequence: TGCAGTGCTGAAGCTAGCGGGGGCACAGATACGCAGTATTTT.

The sample holds a few counts of this clonotype. The chain uses TRBV5-1 and TRBJ2-5; the match to TRBD2 covers 10 bases. Germline V gene sequence: CDR1 SGHRS, CDR2 YFSETQ. After removal of 0 bases from V and 1 base from J, the junction contained 15 bases not matched to a gene. This CDR3 comprises 20 residues. CDR3 sequence reads: CASSLGLRTSSGGVQETQYF. The CDR3 DNA follows: TGCGCCAGCAGCTTGGGCCTCCGAACTTCTAGCGGGGGCGTCCAAGAGACCCAGTACTTC. The full variable domain, in which reference TRBV5-1 and TRBJ2-5 provide the parts outside the CDR3, is KAGVTQTPRYLIKTRGQQVTLSCSPISGHRSVSWYQQTPGQGLQFLFEYFSETQRNKGNFPGRFSGRQFSNSRSEMNVSTLELGDSALYLCASSLGLRTSSGGVQETQYFGPGTRLLVL.

The gene calls are TRBV5-1 and TRBJ2-7, with 7 positions matching TRBD2. Germline-derived CDR1 and CDR2 are SGHRS and YFSETQ. The length of the CDR3 is 14 residues. Trimming removed 4 bases from V and 0 bases from J; junction bases left unmatched: 4. CDR3 DNA sequence: TGCGCCAGCAGCGACGGGAGGTTCTCCTACGAGCAGTACTTC. Translation: CASSDGRFSYEQYF.

This clonotype was counted only a few times. The chain combines TRBV7-6 with TRBJ2-3, with a possible D match to TRBD2 (5 bases). Germline V gene sequence: CDR1 SGHVS, CDR2 FNYEAQ. The CDR3 totals 17 residues. Deletions cut 4 bases from V and 0 bases from J, with 17 bases between. Written as DNA, the CDR3 is TGTGCCAGCAGCTCCAATCTAGCTCTATCTAGCACAGATACGCAGTATTTT. It translates to CASSSNLALSSTDTQYF.

This clonotype appeared a few times. The gene calls are TRBV20-1 and TRBJ2-1; D not resolved. CDR3 length equals 14 residues. V was pared by 1 base and J by 2 bases, with 9 bases between. Per the germline V gene, CDR1 is DFQATT and CDR2 is SNEGSKA (reference sequence). The CDR3 protein is CSARVGFPYNEQFF. In nucleotides, the CDR3 is TGCAGTGCTAGAGTGGGTTTCCCCTACAATGAGCAGTTCTTC.

This clonotype was picked up a small number of times. This sequence joins TRBV27 and TRBJ1-6; D may be TRBD1 (5 bases). V lost 3 bases to trimming and J lost 7 bases, with 13 bases between them. The length of the CDR3 is 15 residues. The germline V gene has CDR1 MNHEY and CDR2 SMNVEV (reference sequence). CDR3 nucleotides: TGTGCCAGCAGTTTGGAAGGGGCGCAAAATTCACCCCTCCACTTT. Translated, it gives CASSLEGAQNSPLHF.

This clonotype was recorded only once. This chain connects TRBV18 to TRBJ2-6; 7 bases map to TRBD2. V lost 3 bases, J lost 1 base, and 9 bases stayed unmatched. Germline V gives CDR1 KGHSH, CDR2 LQKENI. This CDR3 is 18 amino acids long. CDR3 sequence reads: CASSPLGLVASGANVLTF. DNA for the CDR3: TGTGCCAGCTCACCTCTTGGACTAGTGGCATCTGGGGCCAACGTCCTGACTTTC.

The chain uses TRBV7-6 and TRBJ2-3; D possibly matches TRBD1 or TRBD2 (7 bases each). The CDR3 consists of 14 residues. Trimming removed 6 bases at V and 4 bases at J, with 14 bases between. Germline assignment: CDR1 SGHVS and CDR2 FNYEAQ. The CDR3 DNA sequence: TGTGCCAGCAGTATCAGGGGGGGACCAGATACGCAGTATTTT. Encoded protein: CASSIRGGPDTQYF.

Concerning this clonotype: The junction and the germline gene differ at one end; a read error may be behind it. The chain uses TRBV7-9 and TRBJ1-2; D is perhaps TRBD1 (6 bases). This CDR3 spans 14 amino acids. Germline CDR1 is SEHNR and CDR2 is FQNEAQ (reference sequence). The CDR3 DNA sequence: TGTGCCGGCAGCTTGCAACAGGGACCCTATGGCTACACCTTC. This translates into CAGSLQQGPYGYTF.

A few counts support this clonotype. The chain joins TRBV10-3 to TRBJ2-2; D is ambiguous. The CDR3 loop spans 14 amino acids. Per the germline V gene, CDR1 is ENHRY and CDR2 is SYGVKD. V gave up 4 bases and J gave up 3 bases, with 9 bases separating them. This chain's CDR3 is CAISVPGDTGELFF. The CDR3, as DNA: TGTGCCATCAGTGTCCCTGGCGACACCGGGGAGCTGTTTTTT.

This clonotype occurred a few times. The V and J genes are TRBV27 and TRBJ2-1; D is unresolved. V gave up 1 base and J gave up 7 bases, with 8 bases separating them. This CDR3 has 13 residues. Germline V gene data show CDR1 as MNHEY and CDR2 as SMNVEV (reference sequence). CDR3 sequence: CASSLYRTNEQFF. Here the CDR3 DNA reads TGTGCCAGCAGTTTATATCGCACTAATGAGCAGTTCTTC.

This chain joins TRBV7-2 and TRBJ1-6; tentative D call: TRBD1 (5 bases). In germline, CDR1 is SGHTA, CDR2 FQGNSA. V was cut by 0 bases and J by 5 bases, with 14 bases left in between. The CDR3 has 17 residues. Here the CDR3 reads CASSLAPPGINNSPLHF. DNA for the CDR3: TGTGCCAGCAGCTTAGCGCCCCCAGGGATTAATAATTCACCCCTCCACTTT.

Turning to this clonotype: At one of its ends the junction is not consistent with the germline gene, which may arise from a read error. In DNA form, the CDR3 reads TGTGCCACCTGTGATTTGAATAGCAATCAGCCCCAGCATTTT. Residues: CATCDLNSNQPQHF. The J gene is TRBJ1-5, the V gene TRBV24-1, with D uncertain. The CDR3 runs 14 residues. Germline lookup yields CDR1 KGHDR and CDR2 SFDVKD.